This TCR beta chain is drawn from a study of T-cell memory formation after mild COVID-19. Across the study: Among the donors, TCR clusters were largely specific to each donor. Study results and caveats: Memory sampled before infection contained some responding clones, suggesting cross-reactive memory joined.

Losses at the gene ends were 0 bases for V and 2 bases for J; bases not matched to a gene: 6. Per the germline V gene, CDR1 is MGHRA and CDR2 is YSYEKL. The CDR3 length is 16 residues. Notes on this clonotype: Its antigen is still unknown.

TCRdb analysed the 5' RACE reads with MiXCR anew, one entry per CDR3 protein. Here the sample spans around 300,000 distinct CDR3 sequences, roughly an eighth being singletons. The chain combines TRBV4-1 with TRBJ2-7, with 8 bases matching TRBD2. What was sequenced was PBMCs or a T cell subset sorted from them (not recorded which). The source is a man younger than 30 who had mild COVID-19 (a few samples of this study predate the infection). Cell type and time point are not known. CDR3 DNA sequence: TGCGCCAGCAGCCAAGAGGTAGCGGGGCCAACCTACGAGCAGTACTTC. Protein sequence: CASSQEVAGPTYEQYF.